This T cell receptor beta chain was obtained from a study of cytomegalovirus exposure and HLA in healthy donors. The CDR3 has 13 amino acids. Germline loops: CDR1 SGHNT, CDR2 YENEEA. Trimming left V 0 bases short and J 5 bases short, with 7 bases between. It was with 60 Vbeta and 13 Jbeta primers that the PCR ran. TCRdb's copy holds only in-frame clones and misses some; the assay was immunoSEQ multiplex PCR. In total, the table holds more than 100,000 clones. With respect to this clone: What it recognizes is unknown.

General study points: HLA alleles were associated with 16,951 TCR beta sequences in a later analysis at 0.05 false discovery rate. Versus the approximately 670-donor mean, an Asian-associated ancestry cluster reportedly showed fewer N-insertions in a later analysis. It was reported that the classifier diagnosed cytomegalovirus status with high specificity and sensitivity in both the original and validation cohorts.

This TCR was sampled from a man aged 18-30 years in good health and CMV-seronegative. Sequencing input: PBMCs. V is TRBV11-3 and J is TRBJ2-5, with D possibly TRBD1 on 6 matching bases. The DNA of the CDR3 is TGTGCCAGCAGCTTAGATCAGGGGGAGACCCAGTACTTC. This gives the protein CASSLDQGETQYF.